This T cell receptor beta chain was observed in a study of shared clonotypes between healthy human individuals (dated by TCRdb to 2020 to 2021). Background on the whole study: A few men and a couple of women, aged 18 to 49 years, made up the cohort. To increase sequencing depth and limit assay-specific biases, different laboratories used diverse techniques to prepare libraries and sequence TCR repertoires. To estimate repertoire size and how much clonotypes are shared between individuals, the study performed deep sequencing of blood TCR repertoires from a few healthy adults. Per donor, three plates each were used for CD4 naive and CD4 memory, two for CD8 naive, and one for CD8 memory. Each donor's leukapheresis produced roughly between roughly 0.9 and 8.9 billion PBMCs. Here is what the overall study found, with its caveats: The small number of donors limited the genetic and exposure-history diversity represented. Only blood was sampled, and tissue TCR repertoires likely differ from those in blood. Rarefaction of sorted-subset datasets indicated incomplete sequencing despite the large sequencing depth. When several donors were compared, the shared fraction of clonotypes was about 5% for naive CD4, over 3% for naive CD8, more than 2% for memory CD4, and approximately 0.4% for memory CD8. Pairwise subsampling indicated that sequencing depth was expected to affect the degree of clonotype sharing among donors. Clonotypes shared by all four sorted-subset donors showed higher generation probabilities than non-shared clonotypes. Naive subsets generally had larger estimated clonotype richness than memory subsets.

Its CDR3 holds 16 amino acids, cysteine through phenylalanine. Of the read, only the CDR3 DNA is kept; its 48 bases are in frame from base 1. The V end gives up 1 base and the J end 4 bases, leaving 6 bases in the junction not matched to a gene. CDR1 and CDR2 are drawn from the germline V gene: MNHEY, SVGAGI. CD8 naive samples were obtained by positive selection for CCR7 among CD45RO-negative cells, yielding a CD45RA+CCR7+ population from which TemRA cells were excluded. Healthy HIV-negative adults with no recently reported acute infections or vaccinations were included as donors. Every donor was a Caucasian adult residing in Nashville, Tennessee, USA. After blood collection by leukapheresis, PBMCs were isolated using Ficoll-Histopaque density gradient centrifugation and then cryopreserved in the vapor phase of liquid nitrogen. Analytical flow cytometry was used to check the purity and quantity of each magnetically sorted T cell population. From each sorted fraction, genomic DNA was isolated and quantified by UV absorbance on a Nanodrop 2000c.

With respect to this clone: Its antigen is still unknown. There are no base qualities to consult, and no much larger clone falls within one base.

Using the deep immunoSEQ assay, multiplex PCR amplified TCR CDR3 regions from genomic DNA. Extracted genomic DNA from each cell subset was spread evenly across all wells of several immunoSEQ 96-well plates, with each plate serving as a replicate. Each replicate PCR for sorted subsets received around 210 ng genomic DNA, equal to some 32,000 T cell genomes. Purified libraries were measured with a Qubit 3.0 fluorometer, size-checked on a Bioanalyzer 2100, and measured again with the KAPA Library Quantification kit. Every immunoSEQ 96-well plate was sequenced on a dedicated single-read 150-cycle Illumina NextSeq 550 flow cell. For the original study's pipeline: The immunoSEQ output contained only junctional sequences without quality scores, so filtering could not match that applied to full-length reads. To assign V/J genes and CDR3, sequences were annotated against IMGT germline references using PyIR, a Python wrapper for IgBLAST v1.9. Reads with weak V/J assignments (E-value above 1e-6), missing CDR3, stop codons, out-of-frame junctions, or ambiguous translated residues were removed. A V3J clonotype was defined by an identical inferred V gene, J gene, and CDR3 amino acid sequence. The percentage overlap between two repertoires was calculated by dividing the number of shared unique clonotypes by the size of the smaller repertoire. RTK rarefaction, the Chao1 estimator, and Recon v2.1 estimates of unobserved clonotypes were used to assess repertoire richness. For all TCRbeta clonotypes obtained by the gDNA method from several donors, generation probabilities were computed with OLGA. The table was pulled from immuneACCESS by TCRdb, which kept in-frame rearrangements only. Such tables lose some clones; where checked, under half of the loss comes from unresolved V genes, and the rest has no known cause. V and J calls and clone size are as listed in that table; D and trimming were resolved from the DNA. This sample comprises about 2,200,000 clones, approximately 94% of them detected only once. The ten most abundant clones make up under 2% of the sample.

The V and J genes are TRBV6-5 and TRBJ2-7; 11 bases in between match TRBD2. Sequencing input: naive CD8+ T cells from PBMCs. Explained via the paper, the cell subset or site label denotes: CD45RA+CCR7+. The sequence was obtained from a man aged 18-30 years in good health. Some clones in this sample may be carry-over from other donors' samples. The DNA sequence is given as TGTGCCAGCAGTTACTACGTAGCGGGAGGGTCGTACGAGCAGTACTTC. Its coded protein is CASSYYVAGGSYEQYF.